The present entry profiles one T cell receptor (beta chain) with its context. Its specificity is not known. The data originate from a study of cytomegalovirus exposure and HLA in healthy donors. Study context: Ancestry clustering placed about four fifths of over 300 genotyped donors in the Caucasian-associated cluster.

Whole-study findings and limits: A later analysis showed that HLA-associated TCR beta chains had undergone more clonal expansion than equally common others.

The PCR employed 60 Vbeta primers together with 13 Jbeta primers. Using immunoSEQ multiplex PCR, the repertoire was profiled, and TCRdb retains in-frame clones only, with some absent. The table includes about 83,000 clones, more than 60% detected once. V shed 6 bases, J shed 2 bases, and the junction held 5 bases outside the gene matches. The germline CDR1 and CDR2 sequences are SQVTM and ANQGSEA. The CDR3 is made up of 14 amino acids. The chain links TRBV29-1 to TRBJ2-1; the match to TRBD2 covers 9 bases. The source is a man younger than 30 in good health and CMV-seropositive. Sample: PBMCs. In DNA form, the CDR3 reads TGCAGCGTCGTACCTAGCGGGACCTACAATGAGCAGTTCTTC. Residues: CSVVPSGTYNEQFF.